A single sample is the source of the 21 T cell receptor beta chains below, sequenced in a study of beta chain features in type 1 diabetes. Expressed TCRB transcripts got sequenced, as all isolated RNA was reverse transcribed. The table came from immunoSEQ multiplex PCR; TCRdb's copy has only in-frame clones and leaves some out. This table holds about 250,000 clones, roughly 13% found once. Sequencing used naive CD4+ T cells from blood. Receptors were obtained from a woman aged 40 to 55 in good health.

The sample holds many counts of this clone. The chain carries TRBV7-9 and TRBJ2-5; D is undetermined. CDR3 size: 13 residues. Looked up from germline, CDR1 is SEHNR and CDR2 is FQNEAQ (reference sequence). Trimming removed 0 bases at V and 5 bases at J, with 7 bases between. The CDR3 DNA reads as TGTGCCAGCAGCTTAGCTTCTGTTGAGACCCAGTACTTC. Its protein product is CASSLASVETQYF.

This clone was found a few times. The CDR3 DNA reads TGTGCCAGCAGGGACCGGGGGACCTACAATGAGCAGTTCTTC. This sequence encodes CASRDRGTYNEQFF. The J gene is TRBJ2-1, the V gene TRBV2, with D perhaps TRBD2 (6 bases). This CDR3 spans 14 amino acids. The V gene lost 6 bases and the J gene lost 2 bases, with 11 bases spanning the gap. CDR1 is SNHLY and CDR2 is FYNNEI in the germline V gene.

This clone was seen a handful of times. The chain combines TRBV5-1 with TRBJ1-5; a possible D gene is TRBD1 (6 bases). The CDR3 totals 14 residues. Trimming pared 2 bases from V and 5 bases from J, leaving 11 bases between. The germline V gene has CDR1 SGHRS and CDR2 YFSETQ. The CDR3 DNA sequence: TGCGCCAGCAGCTTACAGGGAATAGATCAGCCCCAGCATTTT. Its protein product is CASSLQGIDQPQHF.

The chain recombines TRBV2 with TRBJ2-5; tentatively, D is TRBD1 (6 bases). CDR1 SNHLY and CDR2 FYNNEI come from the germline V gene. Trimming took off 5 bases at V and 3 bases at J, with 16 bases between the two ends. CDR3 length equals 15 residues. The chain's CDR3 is CASSRSTGREETQYF. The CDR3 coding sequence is TGTGCCAGCAGTCGCAGCACAGGGAGAGAAGAGACCCAGTACTTC.

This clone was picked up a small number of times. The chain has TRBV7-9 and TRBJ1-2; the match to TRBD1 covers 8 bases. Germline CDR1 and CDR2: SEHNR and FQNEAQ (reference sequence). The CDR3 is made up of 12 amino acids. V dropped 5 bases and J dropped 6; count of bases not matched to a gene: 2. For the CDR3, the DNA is TGTGCCAGCAGCGCGACAGGGGATGGCTACACCTTC. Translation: CASSATGDGYTF.

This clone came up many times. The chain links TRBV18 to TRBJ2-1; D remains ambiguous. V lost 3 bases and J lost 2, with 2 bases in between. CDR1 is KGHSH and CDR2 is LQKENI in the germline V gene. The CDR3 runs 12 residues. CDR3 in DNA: TGTGCCAGCTCACCTACCTACAATGAGCAGTTCTTC. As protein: CASSPTYNEQFF.

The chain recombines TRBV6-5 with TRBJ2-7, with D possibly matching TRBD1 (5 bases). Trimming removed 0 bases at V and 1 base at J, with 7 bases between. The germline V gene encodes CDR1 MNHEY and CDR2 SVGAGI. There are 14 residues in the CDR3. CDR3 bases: TGTGCCAGCAGTTACTCGACAGCTTCCTACGAGCAGTACTTC. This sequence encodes CASSYSTASYEQYF.

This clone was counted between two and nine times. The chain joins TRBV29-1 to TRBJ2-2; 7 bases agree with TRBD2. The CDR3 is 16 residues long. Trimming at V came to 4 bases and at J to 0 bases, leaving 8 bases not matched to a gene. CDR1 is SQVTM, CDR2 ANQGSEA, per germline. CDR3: CSVGWISGANTGELFF. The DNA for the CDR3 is TGCAGCGTTGGCTGGATAAGCGGGGCGAACACCGGGGAGCTGTTTTTT.

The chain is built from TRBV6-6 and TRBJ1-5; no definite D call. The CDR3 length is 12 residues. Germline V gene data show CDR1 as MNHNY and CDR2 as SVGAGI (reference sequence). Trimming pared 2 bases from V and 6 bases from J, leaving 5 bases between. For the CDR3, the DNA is TGTGCCAGCAGTTACGTCAGTCAGCCCCAGCATTTT. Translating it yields CASSYVSQPQHF.

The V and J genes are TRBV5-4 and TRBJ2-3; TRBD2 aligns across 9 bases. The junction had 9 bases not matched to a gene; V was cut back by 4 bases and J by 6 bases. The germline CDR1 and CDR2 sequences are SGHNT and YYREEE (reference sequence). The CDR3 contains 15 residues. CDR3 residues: CASSGLRGGRDTQYF. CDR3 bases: TGTGCCAGCAGCGGGCTGCGGGGGGGCCGTGATACGCAGTATTTT. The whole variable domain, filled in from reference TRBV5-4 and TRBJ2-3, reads ETGVTQSPTHLIKTRGQQVTLRCSSQSGHNTVSWYQQALGQGPQFIFQYYREEENGRGNFPPRFSGLQFPNYSSELNVNALELDDSALYLCASSGLRGGRDTQYFGPGTRLTVL.

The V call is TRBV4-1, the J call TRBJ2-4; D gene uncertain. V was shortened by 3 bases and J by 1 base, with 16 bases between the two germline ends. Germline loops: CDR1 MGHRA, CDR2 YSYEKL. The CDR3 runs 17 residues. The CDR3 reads CASSHPVGQRAKNIQYF. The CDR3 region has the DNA TGCGCCAGCAGCCACCCAGTTGGCCAGCGCGCCAAAAACATTCAGTACTTC.

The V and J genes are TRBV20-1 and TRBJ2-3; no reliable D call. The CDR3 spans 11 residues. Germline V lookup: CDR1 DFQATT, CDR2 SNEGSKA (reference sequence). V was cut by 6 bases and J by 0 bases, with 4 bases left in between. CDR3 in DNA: TGCAGTGCCATCAGCACAGATACGCAGTATTTT. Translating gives CSAISTDTQYF.

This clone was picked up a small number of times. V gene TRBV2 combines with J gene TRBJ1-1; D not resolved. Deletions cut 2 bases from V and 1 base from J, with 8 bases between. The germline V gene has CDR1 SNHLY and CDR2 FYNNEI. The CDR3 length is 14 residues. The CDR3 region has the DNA TGTGCCAGCAGTGAATCTTGGCAGAACACTGAAGCTTTCTTT. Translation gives CASSESWQNTEAFF.

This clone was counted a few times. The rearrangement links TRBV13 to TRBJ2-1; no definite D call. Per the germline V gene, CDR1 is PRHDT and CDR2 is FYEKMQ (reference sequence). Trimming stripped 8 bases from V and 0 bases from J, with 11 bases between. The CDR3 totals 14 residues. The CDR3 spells CASETKTSYNEQFF. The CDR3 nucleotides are TGTGCCAGCGAGACAAAGACCTCCTACAATGAGCAGTTCTTC. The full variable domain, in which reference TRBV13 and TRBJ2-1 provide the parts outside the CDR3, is AAGVIQSPRHLIKEKRETATLKCYPIPRHDTVYWYQQGPGQDPQFLISFYEKMQSDKGSIPDRFSAQQFSDYHSELNMSSLELGDSALYFCASETKTSYNEQFFGPGTRLTVL.

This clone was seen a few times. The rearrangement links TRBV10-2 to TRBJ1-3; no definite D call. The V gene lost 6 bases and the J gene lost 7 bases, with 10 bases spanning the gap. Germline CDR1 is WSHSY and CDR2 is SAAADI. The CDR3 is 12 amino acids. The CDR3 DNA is TGCGCCAGCAGACCGACGGAGAACACCATATATTTT. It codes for CASRPTENTIYF.

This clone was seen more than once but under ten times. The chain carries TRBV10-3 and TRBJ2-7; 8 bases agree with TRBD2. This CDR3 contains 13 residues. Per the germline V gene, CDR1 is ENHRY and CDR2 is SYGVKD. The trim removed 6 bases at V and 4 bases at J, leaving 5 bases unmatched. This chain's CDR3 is CAIRAASGYEQYF. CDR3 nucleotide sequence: TGTGCCATCAGGGCCGCTAGCGGGTACGAGCAGTACTTC.

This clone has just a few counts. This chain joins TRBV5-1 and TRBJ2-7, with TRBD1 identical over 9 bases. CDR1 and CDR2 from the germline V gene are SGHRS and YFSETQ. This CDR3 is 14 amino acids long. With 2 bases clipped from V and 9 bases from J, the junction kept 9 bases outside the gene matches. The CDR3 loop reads CASSFGTGKEGQYF. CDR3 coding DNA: TGCGCCAGCAGCTTCGGGACAGGGAAGGAGGGGCAGTACTTC.

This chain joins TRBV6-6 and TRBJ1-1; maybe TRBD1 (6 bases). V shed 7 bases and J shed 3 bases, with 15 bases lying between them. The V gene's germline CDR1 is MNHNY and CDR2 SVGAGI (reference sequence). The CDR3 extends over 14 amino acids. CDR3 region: CASTRRGRDTEAFF. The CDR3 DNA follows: TGTGCCAGCACACGGAGGGGGAGGGACACTGAAGCTTTCTTT.

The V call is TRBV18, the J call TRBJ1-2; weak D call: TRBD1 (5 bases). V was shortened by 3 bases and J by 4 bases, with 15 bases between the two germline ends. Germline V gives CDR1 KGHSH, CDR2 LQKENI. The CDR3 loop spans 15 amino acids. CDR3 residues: CASSPDQTVAYGYTF. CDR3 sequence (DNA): TGTGCCAGCTCACCTGATCAGACAGTTGCCTATGGCTACACCTTC.

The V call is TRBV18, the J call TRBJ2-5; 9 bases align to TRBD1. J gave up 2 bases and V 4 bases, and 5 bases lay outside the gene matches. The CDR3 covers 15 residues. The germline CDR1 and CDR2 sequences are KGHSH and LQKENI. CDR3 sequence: CASSLRTGEQETQYF. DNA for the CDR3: TGTGCCAGCTCACTCCGGACAGGGGAGCAAGAGACCCAGTACTTC. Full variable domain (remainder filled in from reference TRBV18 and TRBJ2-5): NAGVMQNPRHLVRRRGQEARLRCSPMKGHSHVYWYRQLPEEGLKFMVYLQKENIIDESGMPKERFSAEFPKEGPSILRIQQVVRGDSAAYFCASSLRTGEQETQYFGPGTRLLVL.

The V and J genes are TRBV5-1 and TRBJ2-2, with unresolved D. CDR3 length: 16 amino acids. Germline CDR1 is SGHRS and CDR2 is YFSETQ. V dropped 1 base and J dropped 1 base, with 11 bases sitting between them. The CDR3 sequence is CASSLNSLGNTGELFF. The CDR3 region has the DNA TGCGCCAGCAGCTTGAACTCACTTGGGAACACCGGGGAGCTGTTTTTT. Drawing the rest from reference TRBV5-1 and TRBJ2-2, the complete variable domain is KAGVTQTPRYLIKTRGQQVTLSCSPISGHRSVSWYQQTPGQGLQFLFEYFSETQRNKGNFPGRFSGRQFSNSRSEMNVSTLELGDSALYLCASSLNSLGNTGELFFGEGSRLTVL.